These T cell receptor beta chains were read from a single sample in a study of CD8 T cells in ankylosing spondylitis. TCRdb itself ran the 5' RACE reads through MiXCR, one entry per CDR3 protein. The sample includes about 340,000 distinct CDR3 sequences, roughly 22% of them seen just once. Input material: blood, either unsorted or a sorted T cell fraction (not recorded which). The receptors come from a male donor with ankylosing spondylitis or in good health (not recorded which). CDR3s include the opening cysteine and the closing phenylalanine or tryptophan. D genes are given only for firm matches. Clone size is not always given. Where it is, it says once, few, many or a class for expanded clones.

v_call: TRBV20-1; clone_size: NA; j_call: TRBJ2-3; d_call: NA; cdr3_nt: TGCAGTGCTAGAGATTCCGGGACTGACGACCACACAGATACGCAGTATTTT; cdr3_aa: CSARDSGTDDHTDTQYF
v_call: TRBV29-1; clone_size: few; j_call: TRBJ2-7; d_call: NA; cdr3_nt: TGCAGCGTGACCCTTGAAGGGTACGAGCAGTACTTC; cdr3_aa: CSVTLEGYEQYF
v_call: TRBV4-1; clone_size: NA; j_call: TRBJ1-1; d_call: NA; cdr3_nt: TGCGCCAGCAGCCAAGAACAGGGTGTTGGCACTGAAGCTTTCTTT; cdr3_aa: CASSQEQGVGTEAFF
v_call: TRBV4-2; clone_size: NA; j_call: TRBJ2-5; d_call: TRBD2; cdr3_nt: TGTGCCAGCAGCCGAAATAGCGGGGGGGCGGGAGAGACCCAGTACTTC; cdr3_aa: CASSRNSGGAGETQYF
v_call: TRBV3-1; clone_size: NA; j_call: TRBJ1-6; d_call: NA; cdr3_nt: TGTGCCAGCAGACACACGGGGGACGGTAATTCACCCCTCCACTTT; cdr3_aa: CASRHTGDGNSPLHF
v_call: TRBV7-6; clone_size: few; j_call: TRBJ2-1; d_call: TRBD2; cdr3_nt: TGTGCCAGCAGCCCCATAGCGGGGGGCCTATACAATGAGCAGTTCTTC; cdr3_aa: CASSPIAGGLYNEQFF
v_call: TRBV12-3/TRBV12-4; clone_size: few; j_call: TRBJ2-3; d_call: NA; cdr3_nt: TGTGCCAGCACCCAACGGGACGCTCGGCGGACAGATACGCAGTATTTT; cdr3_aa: CASTQRDARRTDTQYF
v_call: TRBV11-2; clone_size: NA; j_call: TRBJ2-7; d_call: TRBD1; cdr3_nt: TGTGCCAGCAGCTTATCCCTCGTAGGACAGGGGGCGGAGGAGCAGTACTTC; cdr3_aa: CASSLSLVGQGAEEQYF
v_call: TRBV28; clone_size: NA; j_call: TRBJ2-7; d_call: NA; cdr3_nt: TGTGCCAGCAGTTCAGGACCGGGCTCCTGGTCCTACGAGCAGTACTTC; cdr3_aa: CASSSGPGSWSYEQYF
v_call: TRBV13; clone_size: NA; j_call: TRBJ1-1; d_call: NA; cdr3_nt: TGTGCCAGCAGCCCTGAGGGAACTGAAGCTTTCTTT; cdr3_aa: CASSPEGTEAFF
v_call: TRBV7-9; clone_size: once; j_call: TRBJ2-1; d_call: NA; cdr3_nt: TGTGCCAGCAGCTTACAAAGTATTTTCAATGAGCAGTTCTTC; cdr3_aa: CASSLQSIFNEQFF
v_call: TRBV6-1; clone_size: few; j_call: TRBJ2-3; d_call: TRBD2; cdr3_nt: TGTGCCAGCGGAAGACTAGCTGGCGGCACAGATACGCAGTATTTT; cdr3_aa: CASGRLAGGTDTQYF
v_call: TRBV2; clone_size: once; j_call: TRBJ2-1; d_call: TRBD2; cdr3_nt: TGTGCCAGCAGGGGACTAGGAGGGGGTTGGTCTGAGCAGTTCTTC; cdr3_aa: CASRGLGGGWSEQFF
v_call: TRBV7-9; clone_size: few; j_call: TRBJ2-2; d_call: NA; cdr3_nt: TGTGCCAGCAGCTTAAGGCGAGAGACTACCGGGGAGCTGTTTTTT; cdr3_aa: CASSLRRETTGELFF
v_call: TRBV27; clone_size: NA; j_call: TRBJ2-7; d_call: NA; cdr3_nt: TGTGCCAGTAGCGGAAGGGGTTTCTCCTACGAGCAGTACTTC; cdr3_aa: CASSGRGFSYEQYF
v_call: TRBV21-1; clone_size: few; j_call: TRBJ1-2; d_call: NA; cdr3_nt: TGTGCCATCCGAATGGAGGGTGGGTATGGCTACACCTTC; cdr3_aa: CAIRMEGGYGYTF
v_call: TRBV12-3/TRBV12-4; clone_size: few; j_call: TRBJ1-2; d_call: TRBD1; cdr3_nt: TGTGCCAGCAGTTGGGAGGGGGCAGTTGGCGGCTACACCTTC; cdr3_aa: CASSWEGAVGGYTF
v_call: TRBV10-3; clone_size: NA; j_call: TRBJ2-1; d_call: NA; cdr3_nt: TGTGCCATCAGTGGGCAGTCCTACAATGAGCAGTTCTTC; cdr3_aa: CAISGQSYNEQFF
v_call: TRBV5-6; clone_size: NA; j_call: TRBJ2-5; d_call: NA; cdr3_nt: TGTGCCAGCACCTGGGAAAGGGGGTTGGTGGAGACCCAGTACTTC; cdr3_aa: CASTWERGLVETQYF
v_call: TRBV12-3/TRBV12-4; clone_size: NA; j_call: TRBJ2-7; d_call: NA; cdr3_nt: TGTGCCAGCAGTGTGACGGGGGAGCAGTACTTC; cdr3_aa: CASSVTGEQYF
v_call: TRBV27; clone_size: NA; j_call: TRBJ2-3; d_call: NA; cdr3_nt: TGTGCCAGCAGTTCTTATAGTTTTGGCACAGATACGCAGTATTTT; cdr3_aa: CASSSYSFGTDTQYF
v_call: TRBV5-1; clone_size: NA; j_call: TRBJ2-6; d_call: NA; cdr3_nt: TGCGCCAGCAGCTTGGGTTTCCGGACTGGGGCCAACGTCCTGACTTTC; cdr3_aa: CASSLGFRTGANVLTF
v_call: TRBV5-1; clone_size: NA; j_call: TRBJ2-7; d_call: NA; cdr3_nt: TGCGCCAGCAGCTTGGATACGGGACACCTCTACGAGCAGTACTTC; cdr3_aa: CASSLDTGHLYEQYF
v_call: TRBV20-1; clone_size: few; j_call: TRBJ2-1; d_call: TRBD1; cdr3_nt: TGCAGTGCTCCCAATGGGGACAGGGTGTATGAAGAGCAGTTCTTC; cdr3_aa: CSAPNGDRVYEEQFF
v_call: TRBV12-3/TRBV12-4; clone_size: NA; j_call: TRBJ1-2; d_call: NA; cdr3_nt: TGTGCCAGCAGTTTAATCTGGTTCCCGAACCTTGATGGCTACACCTTC; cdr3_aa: CASSLIWFPNLDGYTF
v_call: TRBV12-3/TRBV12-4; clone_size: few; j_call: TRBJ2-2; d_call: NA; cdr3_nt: TGTGCCAGCAGTTTTATTGCAGGGAACACCGGGGAGCTGTTTTTT; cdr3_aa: CASSFIAGNTGELFF
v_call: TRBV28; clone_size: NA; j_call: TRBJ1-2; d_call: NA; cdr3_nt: TGTGCCAGCAGTCCCAGGGGTTACGGTGGCTACACCTTC; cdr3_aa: CASSPRGYGGYTF
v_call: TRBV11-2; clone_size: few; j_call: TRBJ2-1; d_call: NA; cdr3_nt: TGTGCCAGCAGCTTAGAGGGATGGGGCGGACACTACAATGAGCAGTTCTTC; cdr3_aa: CASSLEGWGGHYNEQFF
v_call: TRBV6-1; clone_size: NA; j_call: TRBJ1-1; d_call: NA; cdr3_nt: TGTGCCAGCATCTCCCCCCGGGCTACGAACACTGAAGCTTTCTTT; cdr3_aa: CASISPRATNTEAFF
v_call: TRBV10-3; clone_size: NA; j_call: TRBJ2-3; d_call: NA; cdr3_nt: TGTGCCATCAGTGAGGGAAACACAGATACGCAGTATTTT; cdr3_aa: CAISEGNTDTQYF
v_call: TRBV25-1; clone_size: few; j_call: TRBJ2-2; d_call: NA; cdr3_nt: TGTGCCAGCAGCACAGGATCCGGGGAGCTGTTTTTT; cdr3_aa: CASSTGSGELFF
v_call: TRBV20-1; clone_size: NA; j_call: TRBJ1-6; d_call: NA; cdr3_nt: TGCAGTGCTAGAGATTTGACGACTAATTCACCCCTCCACTTT; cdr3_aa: CSARDLTTNSPLHF